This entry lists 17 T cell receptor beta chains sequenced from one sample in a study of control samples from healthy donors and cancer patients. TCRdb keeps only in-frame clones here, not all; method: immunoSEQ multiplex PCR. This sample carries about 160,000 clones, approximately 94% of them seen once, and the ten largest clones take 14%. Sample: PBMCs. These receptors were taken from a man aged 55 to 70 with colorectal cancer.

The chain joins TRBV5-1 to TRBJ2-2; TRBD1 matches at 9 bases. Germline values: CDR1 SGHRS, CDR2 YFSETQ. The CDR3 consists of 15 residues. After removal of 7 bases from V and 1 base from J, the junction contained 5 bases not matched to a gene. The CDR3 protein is CASHRGLLNTGELFF. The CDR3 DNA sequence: TGCGCCAGCCACAGGGGGCTGCTGAACACCGGGGAGCTGTTTTTT. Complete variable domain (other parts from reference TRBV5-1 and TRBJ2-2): KAGVTQTPRYLIKTRGQQVTLSCSPISGHRSVSWYQQTPGQGLQFLFEYFSETQRNKGNFPGRFSGRQFSNSRSEMNVSTLELGDSALYLCASHRGLLNTGELFFGEGSRLTVL.

Written as DNA, the CDR3 is TGTGCCAGCAGTTTGGAGGGACAGGGGACAGATACGCAGTATTTT. Translation gives CASSLEGQGTDTQYF. V usage is TRBV28 and J usage is TRBJ2-3; 10 positions agree with TRBD1. The CDR3 has 15 residues. Germline CDR1 and CDR2: MDHEN and SYDVKM. The V gene end was trimmed by 3 bases and the J gene end by 3 bases; junction bases not matched to a gene: 3.

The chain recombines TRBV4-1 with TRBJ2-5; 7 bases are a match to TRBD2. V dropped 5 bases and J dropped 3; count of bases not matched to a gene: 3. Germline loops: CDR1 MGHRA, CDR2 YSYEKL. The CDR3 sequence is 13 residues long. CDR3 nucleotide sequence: TGCGCCAGCAGCTCCCTAGCGGAAGAGACCCAGTACTTC. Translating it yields CASSSLAEETQYF.

CDR3 DNA: TGTGCCAGCAGCCAAGACAGTAGGGGGCCGAGCGGGGAGCTGTTTTTT. It codes for CASSQDSRGPSGELFF. The J gene is TRBJ2-2, the V gene TRBV3-1 (or the pseudogene TRBV3-2), with TRBD1 matching 7 bases. This CDR3 is built from 16 residues. The J segment lost 7 bases and the V segment lost 0 bases, leaving 8 bases of the junction unmatched. CDR1 is LGHDT, CDR2 YNNKEL, per germline (reference sequence).

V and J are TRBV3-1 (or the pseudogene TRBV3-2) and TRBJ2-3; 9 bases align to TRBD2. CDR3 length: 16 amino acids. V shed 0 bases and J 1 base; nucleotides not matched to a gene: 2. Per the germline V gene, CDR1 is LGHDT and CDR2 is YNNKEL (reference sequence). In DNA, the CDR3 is TGTGCCAGCAGCCAAGAAGAGCGGGGGGGCACAGATACGCAGTATTTT. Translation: CASSQEERGGTDTQYF.

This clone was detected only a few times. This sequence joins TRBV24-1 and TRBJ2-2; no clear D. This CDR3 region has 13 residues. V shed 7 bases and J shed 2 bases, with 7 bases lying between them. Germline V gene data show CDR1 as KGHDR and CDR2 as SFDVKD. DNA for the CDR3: TGTGCCACCAGGCTATCTAACACCGGGGAGCTGTTTTTT. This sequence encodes CATRLSNTGELFF.

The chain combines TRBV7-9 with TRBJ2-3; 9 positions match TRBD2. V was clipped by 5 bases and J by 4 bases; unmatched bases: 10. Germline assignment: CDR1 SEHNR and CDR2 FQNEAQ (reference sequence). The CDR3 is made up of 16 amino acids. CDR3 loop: CASSPRGAGGPDTQYF. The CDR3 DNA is TGTGCCAGCAGCCCCCGGGGAGCGGGGGGACCAGATACGCAGTATTTT.

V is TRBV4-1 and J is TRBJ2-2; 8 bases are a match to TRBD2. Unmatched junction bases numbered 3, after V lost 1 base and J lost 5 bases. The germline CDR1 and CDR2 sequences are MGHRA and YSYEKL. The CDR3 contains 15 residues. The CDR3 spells CASSQAGGRTGELFF. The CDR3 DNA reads TGCGCCAGCAGCCAAGCGGGGGGGCGAACCGGGGAGCTGTTTTTT.

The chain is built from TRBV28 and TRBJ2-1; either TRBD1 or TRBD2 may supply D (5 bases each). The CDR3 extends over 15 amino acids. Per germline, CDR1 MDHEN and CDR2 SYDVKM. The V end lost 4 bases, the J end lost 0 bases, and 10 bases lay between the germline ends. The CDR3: CASSWDHSSYNEQFF. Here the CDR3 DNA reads TGTGCCAGCAGTTGGGACCACAGCTCCTACAATGAGCAGTTCTTC. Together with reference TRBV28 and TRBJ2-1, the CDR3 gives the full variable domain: DVKVTQSSRYLVKRTGEKVFLECVQDMDHENMFWYRQDPGLGLRLIYFSYDVKMKEKGDIPEGYSVSREKKERFSLILESASTNQTSMYLCASSWDHSSYNEQFFGPGTRLTVL.

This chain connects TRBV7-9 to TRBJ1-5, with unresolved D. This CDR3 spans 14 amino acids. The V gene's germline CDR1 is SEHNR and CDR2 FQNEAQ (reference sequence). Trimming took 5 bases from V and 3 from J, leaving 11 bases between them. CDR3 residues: CASSPGRDNQPQHF. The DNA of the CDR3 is TGTGCCAGCAGCCCCGGGAGGGACAATCAGCCCCAGCATTTT.

In DNA, the CDR3 is TGCGCCAGCAGGGAGGGCTTTCCCGCCCAAGAGACCCAGTACTTC. Residues: CASREGFPAQETQYF. V gene TRBV5-1 combines with J gene TRBJ2-5; a possible D gene is TRBD2 (6 bases). V was cut by 5 bases and J by 1 base, with 15 bases left in between. The CDR3 spans 15 residues. CDR1 and CDR2 from the germline V gene are SGHRS and YFSETQ.

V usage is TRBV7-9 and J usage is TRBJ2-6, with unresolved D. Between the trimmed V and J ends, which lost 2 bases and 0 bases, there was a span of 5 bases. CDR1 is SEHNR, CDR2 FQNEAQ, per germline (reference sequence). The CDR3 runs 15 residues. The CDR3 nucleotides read TGTGCCAGCAGCTTACAGAACTCTGGGGCCAACGTCCTGACTTTC. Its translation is CASSLQNSGANVLTF.

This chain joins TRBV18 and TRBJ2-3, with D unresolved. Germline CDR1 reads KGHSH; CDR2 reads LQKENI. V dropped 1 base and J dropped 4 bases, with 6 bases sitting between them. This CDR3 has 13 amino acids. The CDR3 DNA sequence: TGTGCCAGCTCACCACATGAAGCAGATACGCAGTATTTT. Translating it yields CASSPHEADTQYF.

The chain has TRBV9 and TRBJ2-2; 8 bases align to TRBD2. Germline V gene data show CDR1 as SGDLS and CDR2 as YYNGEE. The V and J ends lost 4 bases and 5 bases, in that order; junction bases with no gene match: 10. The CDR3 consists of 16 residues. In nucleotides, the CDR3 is TGTGCCAGCAGCCTGTCGGGGGGGGCTCCGACCGGGGAGCTGTTTTTT. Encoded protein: CASSLSGGAPTGELFF.

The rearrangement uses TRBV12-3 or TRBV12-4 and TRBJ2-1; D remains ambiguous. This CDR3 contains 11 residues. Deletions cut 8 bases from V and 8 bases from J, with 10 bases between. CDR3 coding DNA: TGTGCCAGCCGATTCTCGGATGAGCAGTTCTTC. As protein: CASRFSDEQFF.

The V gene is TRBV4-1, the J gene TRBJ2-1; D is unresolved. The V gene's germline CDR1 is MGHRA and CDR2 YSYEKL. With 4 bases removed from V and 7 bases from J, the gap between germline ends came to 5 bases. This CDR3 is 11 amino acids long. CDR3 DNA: TGCGCCAGCAGCCTCGGAAATGAGCAGTTCTTC. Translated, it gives CASSLGNEQFF.

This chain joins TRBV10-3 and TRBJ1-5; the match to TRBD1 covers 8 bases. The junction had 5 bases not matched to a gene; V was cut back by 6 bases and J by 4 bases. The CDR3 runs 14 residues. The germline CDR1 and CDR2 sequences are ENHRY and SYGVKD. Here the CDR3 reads CAIRGQATNQPQHF. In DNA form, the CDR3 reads TGTGCCATCAGGGGACAGGCTACTAATCAGCCCCAGCATTTT.